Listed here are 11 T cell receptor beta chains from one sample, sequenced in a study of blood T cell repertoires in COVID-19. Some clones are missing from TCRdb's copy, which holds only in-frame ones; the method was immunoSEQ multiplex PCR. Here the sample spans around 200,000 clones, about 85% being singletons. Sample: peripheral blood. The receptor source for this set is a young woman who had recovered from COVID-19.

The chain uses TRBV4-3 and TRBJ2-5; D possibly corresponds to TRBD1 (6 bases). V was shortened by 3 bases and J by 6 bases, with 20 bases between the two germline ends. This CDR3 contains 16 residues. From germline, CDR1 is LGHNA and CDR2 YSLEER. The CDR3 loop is CASSQTGRGALQTQYF. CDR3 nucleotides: TGCGCCAGCAGCCAGACAGGCAGAGGGGCTCTCCAGACCCAGTACTTC.

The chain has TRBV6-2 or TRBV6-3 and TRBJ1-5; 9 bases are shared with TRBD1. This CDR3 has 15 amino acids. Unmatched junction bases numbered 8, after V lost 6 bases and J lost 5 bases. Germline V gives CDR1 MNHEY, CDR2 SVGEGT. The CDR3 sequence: CASSPTGGAHQPQHF. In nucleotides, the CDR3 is TGTGCCAGCAGCCCGACAGGGGGGGCGCATCAGCCCCAGCATTTT.

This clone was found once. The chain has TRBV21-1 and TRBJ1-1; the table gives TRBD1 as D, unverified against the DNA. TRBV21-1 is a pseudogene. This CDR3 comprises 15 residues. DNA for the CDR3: TGTGCCAGCAGCGGAGGACAGTCCATGAACACTGAAGCTTTCTTT. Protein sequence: CASSGGQSMNTEAFF.

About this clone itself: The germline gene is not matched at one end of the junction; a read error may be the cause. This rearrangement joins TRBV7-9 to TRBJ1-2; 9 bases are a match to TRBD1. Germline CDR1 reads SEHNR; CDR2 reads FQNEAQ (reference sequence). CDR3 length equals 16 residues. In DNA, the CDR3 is TGTGCCAGCAGTTTAGGGCCCGGGACAGGGCTATATGGCTACACCTTC. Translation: CASSLGPGTGLYGYTF.

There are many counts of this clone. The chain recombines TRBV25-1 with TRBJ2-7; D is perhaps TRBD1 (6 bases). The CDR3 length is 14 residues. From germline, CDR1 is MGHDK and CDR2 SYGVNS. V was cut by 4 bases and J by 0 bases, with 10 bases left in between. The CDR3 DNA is TGTGCCAGCAGTGTACAGGGTAGCTCCTACGAGCAGTACTTC. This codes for CASSVQGSSYEQYF.

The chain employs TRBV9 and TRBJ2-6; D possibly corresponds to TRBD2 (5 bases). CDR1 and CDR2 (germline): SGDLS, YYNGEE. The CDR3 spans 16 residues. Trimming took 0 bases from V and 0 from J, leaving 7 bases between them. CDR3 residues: CASSVGRFSGANVLTF. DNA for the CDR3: TGTGCCAGCAGCGTAGGGAGGTTCTCTGGGGCCAACGTCCTGACTTTC.

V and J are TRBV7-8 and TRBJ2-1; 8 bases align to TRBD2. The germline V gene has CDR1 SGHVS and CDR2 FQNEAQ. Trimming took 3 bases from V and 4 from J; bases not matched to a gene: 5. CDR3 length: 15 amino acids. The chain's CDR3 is CASSFFQREYNEQFF. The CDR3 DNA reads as TGTGCCAGCAGCTTTTTCCAGCGGGAGTACAATGAGCAGTTCTTC.

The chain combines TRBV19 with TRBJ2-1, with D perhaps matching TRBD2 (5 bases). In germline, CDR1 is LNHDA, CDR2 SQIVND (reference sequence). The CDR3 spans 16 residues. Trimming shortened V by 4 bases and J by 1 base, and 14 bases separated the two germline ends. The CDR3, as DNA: TGTGCCAGTAGTACGAGCGGTTCGGGTTCCTACAATGAGCAGTTCTTC. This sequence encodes CASSTSGSGSYNEQFF.

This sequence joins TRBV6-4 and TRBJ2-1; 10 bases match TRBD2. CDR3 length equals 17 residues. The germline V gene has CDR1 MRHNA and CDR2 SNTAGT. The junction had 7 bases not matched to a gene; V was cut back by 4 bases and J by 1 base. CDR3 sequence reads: CASSAGTSAGSYNEQFF. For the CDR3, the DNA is TGTGCCAGCAGTGCCGGGACTAGCGCTGGATCCTACAATGAGCAGTTCTTC.

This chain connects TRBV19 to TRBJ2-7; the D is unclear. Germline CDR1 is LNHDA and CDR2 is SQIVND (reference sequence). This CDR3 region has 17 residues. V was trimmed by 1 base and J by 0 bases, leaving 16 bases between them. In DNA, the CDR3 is TGTGCCAGTAGTATAGGAACAGCCGCTCCAAGCTCCTACGAGCAGTACTTC. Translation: CASSIGTAAPSSYEQYF.

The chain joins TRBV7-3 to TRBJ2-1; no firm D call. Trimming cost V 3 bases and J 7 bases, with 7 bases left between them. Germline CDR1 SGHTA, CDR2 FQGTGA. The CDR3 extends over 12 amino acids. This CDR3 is CASSFAGNEQFF. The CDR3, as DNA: TGTGCCAGCAGCTTCGCCGGGAATGAGCAGTTCTTC.